These 2 T cell receptor beta chains originate from one sample sequenced in a study of shared clonotypes between healthy human individuals. Some clones are missing from TCRdb's copy, which holds only in-frame ones; the method was immunoSEQ multiplex PCR. The table has some 2 million clones, 85% to 95% seen once. Material for sequencing was naive CD4+ T cells sorted from blood. Subset defined: CD45RA+ positively selected. All receptors come from a man younger than 35 in good health.

In this sample, this clone turned up a few times. The same CDR3 can be traced to other DNA sequences in this sample. The rearrangement links TRBV9 to TRBJ1-1, with D possibly matching TRBD1 (6 bases). The germline V gene encodes CDR1 SGDLS and CDR2 YYNGEE. Between the trimmed V and J ends, which lost 0 bases and 1 base, there was a span of 7 bases. The CDR3 contains 14 residues. CDR3 sequence: CASSVGTENTEAFF. The CDR3 region has the DNA TGTGCCAGCAGCGTAGGGACAGAGAACACTGAAGCTTTCTTT.

Written as DNA, the CDR3 is TGCAGCGTTGTTTCTGGGCTGGGCGCTAATGAAAAACTGTTTTTT. It is translated as CSVVSGLGANEKLFF. The V call is TRBV29-1, the J call TRBJ1-4; D remains ambiguous. The CDR3 covers 15 residues. Trimming took off 4 bases at V and 3 bases at J, with 15 bases between the two ends. Germline values: CDR1 SQVTM, CDR2 ANQGSEA.